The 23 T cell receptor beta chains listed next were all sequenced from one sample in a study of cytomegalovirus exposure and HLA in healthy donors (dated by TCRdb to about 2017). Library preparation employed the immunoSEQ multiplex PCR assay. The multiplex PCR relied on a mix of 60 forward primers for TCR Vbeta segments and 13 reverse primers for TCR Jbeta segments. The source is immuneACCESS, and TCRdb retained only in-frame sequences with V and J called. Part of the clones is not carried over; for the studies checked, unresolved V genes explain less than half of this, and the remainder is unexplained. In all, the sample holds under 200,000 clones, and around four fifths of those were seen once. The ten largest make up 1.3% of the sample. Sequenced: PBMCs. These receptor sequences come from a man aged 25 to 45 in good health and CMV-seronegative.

The CDR3 coding sequence is TGTGCCAGCAGGGGGGCAGGGCAAAACTATGGCTACACCTTC. Translation: CASRGAGQNYGYTF. This chain connects TRBV6-1 to TRBJ1-2, with D perhaps TRBD1 (6 bases). Germline V gene data show CDR1 as MNHNS and CDR2 as SASEGT. The CDR3 has 14 amino acids. V was clipped by 6 bases and J by 2 bases, with 13 bases between them.

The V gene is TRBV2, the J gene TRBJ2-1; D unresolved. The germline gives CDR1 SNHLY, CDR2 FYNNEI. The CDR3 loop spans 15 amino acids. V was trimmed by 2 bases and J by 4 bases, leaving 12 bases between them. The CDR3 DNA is TGTGCCAGCAGTGAAATGAGTCCTTCTTACAATGAGCAGTTCTTC. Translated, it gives CASSEMSPSYNEQFF.

The CDR3 DNA sequence: TGTGCCAGCAGTACTGCCCCGGAGGGTACGCAGTATTTT. Amino acids: CASSTAPEGTQYF. The chain couples TRBV6-6 to TRBJ2-3; a possible D gene is TRBD2 (6 bases). V was shortened by 5 bases and J by 8 bases, with 14 bases between the two germline ends. This CDR3 is built from 13 residues. Germline CDR1 MNHNY, CDR2 SVGAGI (reference sequence).

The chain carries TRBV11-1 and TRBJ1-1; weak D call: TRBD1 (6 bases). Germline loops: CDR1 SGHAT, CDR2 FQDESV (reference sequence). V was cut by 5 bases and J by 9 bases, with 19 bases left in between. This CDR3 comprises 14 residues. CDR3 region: CASSLDSPPGKAFF. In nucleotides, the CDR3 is TGTGCCAGCAGCCTGGACAGCCCGCCGGGGAAAGCTTTCTTT.

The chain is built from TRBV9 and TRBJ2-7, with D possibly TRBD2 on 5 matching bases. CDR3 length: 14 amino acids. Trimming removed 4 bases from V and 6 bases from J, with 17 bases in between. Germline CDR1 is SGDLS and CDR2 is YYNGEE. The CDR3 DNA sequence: TGTGCCAGCAGCACCCGAGGGAACTCGGGCGAGCAGTACTTC. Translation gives CASSTRGNSGEQYF.

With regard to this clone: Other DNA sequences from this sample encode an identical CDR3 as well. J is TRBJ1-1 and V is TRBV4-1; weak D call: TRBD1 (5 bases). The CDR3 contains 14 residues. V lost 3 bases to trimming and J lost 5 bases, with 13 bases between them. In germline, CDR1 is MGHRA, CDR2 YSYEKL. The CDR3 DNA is TGCGCCAGCAGCCAGCCGGGGGTTGGGACTGAAGCTTTCTTT. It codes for CASSQPGVGTEAFF.

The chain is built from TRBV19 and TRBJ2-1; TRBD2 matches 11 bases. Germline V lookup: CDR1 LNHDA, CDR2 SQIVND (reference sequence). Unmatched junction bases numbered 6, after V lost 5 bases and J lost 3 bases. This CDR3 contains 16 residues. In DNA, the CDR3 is TGTGCCAGTAGTCTAGGGACTAGCGGACTCTACAATGAGCAGTTCTTC. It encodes CASSLGTSGLYNEQFF.

The CDR3 loop is CASSSTSGAGTDTQYF. The CDR3 DNA is TGTGCCAGCAGCTCGACTAGCGGGGCTGGCACAGATACGCAGTATTTT. The chain carries TRBV7-2 and TRBJ2-3; 11 nucleotides match TRBD2. This CDR3 has 16 amino acids. V lost 4 bases to trimming and J lost 1 base; unmatched junction nucleotides: 4. The germline V gene encodes CDR1 SGHTA and CDR2 FQGNSA. The whole variable domain, filled in from reference TRBV7-2 and TRBJ2-3, reads GAGVSQSPSNKVTEKGKDVELRCDPISGHTALYWYRQSLGQGLEFLIYFQGNSAPDKSGLPSDRFSAERTGGSVSTLTIQRTQQEDSAVYLCASSSTSGAGTDTQYFGPGTRLTVL.

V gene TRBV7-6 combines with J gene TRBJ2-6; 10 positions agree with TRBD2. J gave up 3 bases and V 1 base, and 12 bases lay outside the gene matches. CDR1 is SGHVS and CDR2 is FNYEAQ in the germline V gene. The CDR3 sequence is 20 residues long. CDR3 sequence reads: CASSLESLAGDLRGANVLTF. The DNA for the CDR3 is TGTGCCAGCAGCTTAGAATCCCTAGCGGGAGATTTACGTGGGGCCAACGTCCTGACTTTC. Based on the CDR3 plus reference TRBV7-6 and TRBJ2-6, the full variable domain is GAGVSQSPRYKVTKRGQDVALRCDPISGHVSLYWYRQALGQGPEFLTYFNYEAQQDKSGLPNDRFSAERPEGSISTLTIQRTEQRDSAMYRCASSLESLAGDLRGANVLTFGAGSRLTVL.

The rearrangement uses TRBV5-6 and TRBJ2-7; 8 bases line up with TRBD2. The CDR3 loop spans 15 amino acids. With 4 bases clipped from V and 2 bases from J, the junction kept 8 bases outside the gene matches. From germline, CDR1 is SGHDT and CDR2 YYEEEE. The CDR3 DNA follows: TGTGCCAGCAGCCCGCTAGCGGGCGGAGCCTACGAGCAGTACTTC. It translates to CASSPLAGGAYEQYF.

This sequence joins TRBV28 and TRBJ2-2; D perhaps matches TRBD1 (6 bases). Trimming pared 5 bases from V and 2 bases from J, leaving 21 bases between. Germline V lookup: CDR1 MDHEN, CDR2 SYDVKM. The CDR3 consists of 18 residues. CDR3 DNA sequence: TGTGCCAGCAGTACGGCAGGGGTCGCATTTGAAAACACCGGGGAGCTGTTTTTT. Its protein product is CASSTAGVAFENTGELFF.

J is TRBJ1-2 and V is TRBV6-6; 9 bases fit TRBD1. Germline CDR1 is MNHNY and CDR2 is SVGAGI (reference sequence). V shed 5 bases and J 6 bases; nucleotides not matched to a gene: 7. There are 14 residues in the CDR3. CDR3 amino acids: CASSTRDRVHGYTF. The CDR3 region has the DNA TGTGCCAGCAGTACCCGGGACAGGGTTCATGGCTACACCTTC.

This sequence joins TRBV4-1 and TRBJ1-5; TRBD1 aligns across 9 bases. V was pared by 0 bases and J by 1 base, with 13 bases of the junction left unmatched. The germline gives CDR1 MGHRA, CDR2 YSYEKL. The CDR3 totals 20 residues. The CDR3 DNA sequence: TGCGCCAGCAGCCAAGATGGGACAGGGAAAGGTATATGGAGCAATCAGCCCCAGCATTTT. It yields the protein CASSQDGTGKGIWSNQPQHF.

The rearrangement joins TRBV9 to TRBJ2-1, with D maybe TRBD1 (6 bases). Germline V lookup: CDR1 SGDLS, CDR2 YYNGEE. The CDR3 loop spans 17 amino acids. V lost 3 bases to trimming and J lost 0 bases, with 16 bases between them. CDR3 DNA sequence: TGTGCCAGCAGCGGCCTCTCAGGGGTTTTCTCCTACAATGAGCAGTTCTTC. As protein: CASSGLSGVFSYNEQFF.

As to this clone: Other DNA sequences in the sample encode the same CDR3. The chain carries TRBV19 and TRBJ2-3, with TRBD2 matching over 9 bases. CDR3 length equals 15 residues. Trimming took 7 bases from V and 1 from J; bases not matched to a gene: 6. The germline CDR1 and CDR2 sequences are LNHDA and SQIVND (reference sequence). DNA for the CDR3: TGTGCCAGTACCAGAGCGGGAGGCGGCACAGATACGCAGTATTTT. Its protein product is CASTRAGGGTDTQYF.

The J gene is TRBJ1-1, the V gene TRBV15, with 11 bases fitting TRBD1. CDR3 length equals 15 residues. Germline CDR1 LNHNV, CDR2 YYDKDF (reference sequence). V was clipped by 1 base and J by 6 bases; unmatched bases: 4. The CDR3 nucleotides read TGTGCCACCAGCAGAGGGACAGGGGGCATCGCTGAAGCTTTCTTT. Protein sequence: CATSRGTGGIAEAFF.

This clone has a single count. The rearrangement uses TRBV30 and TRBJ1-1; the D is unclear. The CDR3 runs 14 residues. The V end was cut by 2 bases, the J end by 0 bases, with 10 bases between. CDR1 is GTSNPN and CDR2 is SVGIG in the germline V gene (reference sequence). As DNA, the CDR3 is TGTGCCTGGAGTCCAAACAGAATGAACACTGAAGCTTTCTTT. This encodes CAWSPNRMNTEAFF.

The CDR3 sequence is CASSYIQGDYGYTF. The CDR3 region has the DNA TGTGCCAGCAGTTACATACAGGGGGACTATGGCTACACCTTC. The V gene is TRBV6-6, the J gene TRBJ1-2; 8 positions agree with TRBD1. The junction had 2 bases not matched to a gene; V was cut back by 2 bases and J by 3 bases. The CDR3 length is 14 residues. The V gene's germline CDR1 is MNHNY and CDR2 SVGAGI (reference sequence).

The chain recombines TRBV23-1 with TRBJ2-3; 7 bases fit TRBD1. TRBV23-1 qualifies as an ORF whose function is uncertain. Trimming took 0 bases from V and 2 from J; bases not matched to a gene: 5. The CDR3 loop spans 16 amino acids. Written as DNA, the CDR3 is TGCGCCAGCAGTCAATCGAACAGGGGATCCACAGATACGCAGTATTTT. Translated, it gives CASSQSNRGSTDTQYF.

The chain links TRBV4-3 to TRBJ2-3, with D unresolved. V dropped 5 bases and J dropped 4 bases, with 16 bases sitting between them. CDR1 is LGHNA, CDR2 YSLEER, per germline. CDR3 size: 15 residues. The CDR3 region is CASSAGVHGSDTQYF. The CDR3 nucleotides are TGCGCCAGCAGCGCCGGAGTCCATGGCTCAGATACGCAGTATTTT.

For the CDR3, the DNA is TGTGCCTGGAGTCCCCGGGGGGGGACATGGACTGAAGCTTTCTTT. Its translation is CAWSPRGGTWTEAFF. V gene TRBV30 combines with J gene TRBJ1-1; tentatively, D is TRBD1 (6 bases). Per the germline V gene, CDR1 is GTSNPN and CDR2 is SVGIG (reference sequence). The germline V and J ends were trimmed by 2 bases and 5 bases, with 18 bases remaining between them. The CDR3 has 15 residues.

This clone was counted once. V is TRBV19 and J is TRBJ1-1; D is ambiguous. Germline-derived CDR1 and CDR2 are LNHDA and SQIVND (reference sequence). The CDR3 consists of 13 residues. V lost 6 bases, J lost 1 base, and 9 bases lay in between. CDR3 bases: TGTGCCAGTAGGACTCAACAGAACACTGAAGCTTTCTTT. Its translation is CASRTQQNTEAFF. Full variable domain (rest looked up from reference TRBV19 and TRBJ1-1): DGGITQSPKYLFRKEGQNVTLSCEQNLNHDAMYWYRQDPGQGLRLIYYSQIVNDFQKGDIAEGYSVSREKKESFPLTVTSAQKNPTAFYLCASRTQQNTEAFFGQGTRLTVV.

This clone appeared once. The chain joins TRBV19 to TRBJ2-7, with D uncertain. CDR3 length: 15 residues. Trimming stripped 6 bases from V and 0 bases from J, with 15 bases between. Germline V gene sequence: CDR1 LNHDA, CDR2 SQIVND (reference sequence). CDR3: CASSRRGESSYEQYF. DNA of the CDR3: TGTGCCAGTAGCCGCCGTGGAGAGAGCTCCTACGAGCAGTACTTC.